The source of this T cell receptor (beta chain) is a study of blood T cell repertoires in COVID-19. Overall study context: Spain, Italy and the United States supplied samples that represented acute and convalescent COVID-19. Sources were T cells, B-cell-depleted T cells, or PBMCs; the material itself was cDNA or gDNA.

Participant-reported clinical history was the basis for cohort assignment. Assay: immunoSEQ multiplex PCR; the TCRdb copy retains only in-frame clones and omits some. The sample has about 200,000 clones; around 90% are singletons. The V and J ends lost 2 bases and 5 bases respectively, with 11 bases between them. CDR1 is SGHKS, CDR2 YYEKEE, per germline (reference sequence). This CDR3 has 14 amino acids. Source material: PBMCs or T cells enriched from blood (not recorded which). The gene calls are TRBV5-5 and TRBJ2-1; D is possibly TRBD2 (6 bases). The TCR was taken from a woman between 18 and 29 years old who had recovered from COVID-19. CDR3 amino acids: CASSLFGGNNEQFF. CDR3 in DNA: TGTGCCAGCAGCTTATTTGGGGGGAACAATGAGCAGTTCTTC.